Below are 19 T cell receptor beta chains sequenced from a single sample in a study of blood T cell repertoires in COVID-19 (dated by TCRdb to 2018 to 2021). The protocol used for the library was the immunoSEQ multiplex PCR assay. The immuneACCESS repertoire file appears here via TCRdb, limited to in-frame rearrangements. These files lack a portion of the clones; in checked studies, under half of the deficit traces to unresolved V genes, and the cause of the others is not known. Counted in this sample were about 200,000 clones; roughly nine tenths of them appeared once. The ten largest clones represent 1.9% of the sample. Sequenced input: peripheral blood. The receptors derive from a man aged 40-49 years with active or convalescent COVID-19.

This clone was recorded a few times. The chain combines TRBV7-2 with TRBJ1-5; 10 nucleotides agree with TRBD1. This CDR3 region has 16 residues. V dropped 0 bases and J dropped 5; count of bases not matched to a gene: 4. Germline CDR1 and CDR2: SGHTA and FQGNSA. This CDR3 is CASSLATGGRYQPQHF. The DNA of the CDR3 is TGTGCCAGCAGCTTAGCGACAGGGGGCAGGTATCAGCCCCAGCATTTT.

This clone was observed once. The chain combines TRBV4-2 with TRBJ1-1; D not certain. Germline V gene data show CDR1 as LGHNA and CDR2 as YNFKEQ. This CDR3 spans 13 amino acids. V gave up 4 bases and J gave up 5 bases, with 11 bases separating them. The CDR3 sequence is CASSPEGRTEAFF. DNA for the CDR3: TGTGCCAGCAGCCCGGAGGGTAGGACTGAAGCTTTCTTT.

The chain joins TRBV13 to TRBJ1-1; D is possibly TRBD1 (6 bases). The germline CDR1 and CDR2 sequences are PRHDT and FYEKMQ (reference sequence). Trimming removed 1 base at V and 3 bases at J, with 12 bases between. This CDR3 is 15 amino acids long. CDR3 region: CASSLENAGDTEAFF. The CDR3 region has the DNA TGTGCCAGCAGCTTAGAGAACGCAGGGGACACTGAAGCTTTCTTT.

J is TRBJ2-5 and V is TRBV6-5, with TRBD1 identical over 7 bases. V gave up 7 bases and J gave up 2 bases; unmatched junction bases: 7. This CDR3 spans 14 amino acids. Germline assignment: CDR1 MNHEY and CDR2 SVGAGI. The CDR3 nucleotides read TGTGCCAGCATCCGAAACAGGGGACAAGAGACCCAGTACTTC. This gives the protein CASIRNRGQETQYF.

The chain recombines TRBV2 with TRBJ2-3; D may be TRBD2 (6 bases). CDR1 is SNHLY and CDR2 is FYNNEI in the germline V gene. The length of the CDR3 is 14 residues. The V end lost 8 bases, the J end lost 0 bases, and 12 bases lay between the germline ends. DNA for the CDR3: TGTGCCAGCTGTCGCAGCGGGAGCACAGATACGCAGTATTTT. Translating it yields CASCRSGSTDTQYF.

The V and J genes are TRBV5-1 and TRBJ1-1, with a possible D match to TRBD1 (6 bases). Per the germline V gene, CDR1 is SGHRS and CDR2 is YFSETQ. The CDR3 extends over 14 amino acids. Trimming took off 2 bases at V and 5 bases at J, with 13 bases between the two ends. In nucleotides, the CDR3 is TGCGCCAGCAGCTTTCAGGGGCAGGGGACTGAAGCTTTCTTT. Translating it yields CASSFQGQGTEAFF.

The gene calls are TRBV6-1 and TRBJ1-2; no definite D call. Germline CDR1 MNHNS, CDR2 SASEGT. Trimming pared 3 bases from V and 3 bases from J, leaving 5 bases between. The CDR3 totals 12 residues. Here the CDR3 DNA reads TGTGCCAGCAGTGACAGATACTATGGCTACACCTTC. Translation gives CASSDRYYGYTF.

The chain joins TRBV27 to TRBJ1-4; no clear D gene. Germline CDR1 MNHEY, CDR2 SMNVEV (reference sequence). CDR3 length: 14 residues. Trimming cost V 2 bases and J 4 bases, with 8 bases left between them. In DNA form, the CDR3 reads TGTGCCAGCAGTTTAAGCAGGATTAATGAAAAACTGTTTTTT. The encoded protein is CASSLSRINEKLFF.

The rearrangement links TRBV5-1 to TRBJ1-1; 7 bases match TRBD1. V shed 2 bases, J shed 3 bases, and the junction held 1 base outside the gene matches. The CDR3 totals 13 residues. Looked up from germline, CDR1 is SGHRS and CDR2 is YFSETQ. CDR3 nucleotides: TGCGCCAGCAGCTTAGACAGGGACACTGAAGCTTTCTTT. Translating it yields CASSLDRDTEAFF.

The V call is TRBV11-3, the J call TRBJ1-1; D unclear. Germline lookup yields CDR1 SGHNT and CDR2 YENEEA. V dropped 5 bases and J dropped 4 bases, with 8 bases sitting between them. CDR3 length: 12 amino acids. The CDR3 region has the DNA TGTGCCAGCAGCCGAGTCGGCACTGAAGCTTTCTTT. Its protein is CASSRVGTEAFF.

V is TRBV14 and J is TRBJ2-5, with D tentatively TRBD2 (6 bases). The germline CDR1 and CDR2 sequences are SGHDN and FVKESK. V was trimmed by 0 bases and J by 1 base, leaving 12 bases between them. This CDR3 is built from 16 residues. CDR3 region: CASSQEGGEIQETQYF. CDR3 DNA: TGTGCCAGCAGCCAAGAAGGCGGGGAGATCCAAGAGACCCAGTACTTC.

As for this clone: At one boundary the junction diverges from the germline segment, which might be a read error. This sequence joins TRBV7-3 and TRBJ1-1; D call uncertain. This CDR3 is built from 16 residues. Per germline, CDR1 SGHTA and CDR2 FQGTGA. CDR3 bases: TGTGCCAGCAGCTTACAGAGTCCGCTCAGGAACACTGAAACTTTCTTT. Its translation: CASSLQSPLRNTETFF.

V usage is TRBV28 and J usage is TRBJ1-4; 9 bases map to TRBD1. The CDR3 sequence is 15 residues long. The V gene end was trimmed by 4 bases and the J gene end by 8 bases; junction bases not matched to a gene: 8. Germline V gives CDR1 MDHEN, CDR2 SYDVKM. This chain's CDR3 is CASSSSGTGKEKLFF. Written as DNA, the CDR3 is TGTGCCAGCAGTTCCTCCGGGACAGGGAAGGAAAAACTGTTTTTT.

This chain joins TRBV6-5 and TRBJ2-7; D is uncertain. This CDR3 spans 14 amino acids. The V and J ends lost 2 bases and 1 base respectively, with 9 bases between them. The germline V gene has CDR1 MNHEY and CDR2 SVGAGI. CDR3 DNA: TGTGCCAGCAGTTACGGCGGAGCATCCTACGAGCAGTACTTC. It is translated as CASSYGGASYEQYF.

This chain joins TRBV10-3 and TRBJ2-3, with TRBD2 matching over 10 bases. The CDR3 totals 13 residues. The junction had 3 bases not matched to a gene; V was cut back by 10 bases and J by 2 bases. Germline CDR1 ENHRY, CDR2 SYGVKD. The CDR3 loop reads CATSGSTTDTQYF. Here the CDR3 DNA reads TGTGCCACTAGCGGGAGTACCACAGATACGCAGTATTTT.

CDR3 sequence (DNA): TGTGCCAGCAGCCAAGATCGTGGGACTAGCGGGCTCAATGAGCAGTTCTTC. As protein: CASSQDRGTSGLNEQFF. The chain is built from TRBV14 and TRBJ2-1, with 12 bases aligning to TRBD2. In germline, CDR1 is SGHDN, CDR2 FVKESK. J was trimmed by 6 bases and V by 0 bases; bases with no gene match: 6. The CDR3 loop spans 17 amino acids.

This rearrangement joins TRBV24-1 to TRBJ2-1; D unresolved. Germline CDR1 is KGHDR and CDR2 is SFDVKD. The CDR3 covers 12 residues. Trimming cost V 4 bases and J 4 bases, with 4 bases left between them. The CDR3 DNA follows: TGTGCCACCAGTGACAGTTACAATGAGCAGTTCTTC. Encoded protein: CATSDSYNEQFF.

The chain uses TRBV5-6 and TRBJ1-2; weak D call: TRBD1 (6 bases). Trimming left V 3 bases short and J 0 bases short, with 15 bases between. The CDR3 totals 16 residues. The V gene's germline CDR1 is SGHDT and CDR2 YYEEEE. CDR3 bases: TGTGCCAGCAGCTCGCTGGCTGGGGGCCCTAACTATGGCTACACCTTC. It codes for CASSSLAGGPNYGYTF.

The chain couples TRBV6-5 to TRBJ2-3, with D unresolved. V dropped 7 bases and J dropped 2 bases, with 16 bases sitting between them. The V gene's germline CDR1 is MNHEY and CDR2 SVGAGI. The CDR3 loop spans 15 amino acids. The CDR3 loop is CASNPLATTTDTQYF. In DNA, the CDR3 is TGTGCCAGCAATCCCTTGGCCACAACCACAGATACGCAGTATTTT.